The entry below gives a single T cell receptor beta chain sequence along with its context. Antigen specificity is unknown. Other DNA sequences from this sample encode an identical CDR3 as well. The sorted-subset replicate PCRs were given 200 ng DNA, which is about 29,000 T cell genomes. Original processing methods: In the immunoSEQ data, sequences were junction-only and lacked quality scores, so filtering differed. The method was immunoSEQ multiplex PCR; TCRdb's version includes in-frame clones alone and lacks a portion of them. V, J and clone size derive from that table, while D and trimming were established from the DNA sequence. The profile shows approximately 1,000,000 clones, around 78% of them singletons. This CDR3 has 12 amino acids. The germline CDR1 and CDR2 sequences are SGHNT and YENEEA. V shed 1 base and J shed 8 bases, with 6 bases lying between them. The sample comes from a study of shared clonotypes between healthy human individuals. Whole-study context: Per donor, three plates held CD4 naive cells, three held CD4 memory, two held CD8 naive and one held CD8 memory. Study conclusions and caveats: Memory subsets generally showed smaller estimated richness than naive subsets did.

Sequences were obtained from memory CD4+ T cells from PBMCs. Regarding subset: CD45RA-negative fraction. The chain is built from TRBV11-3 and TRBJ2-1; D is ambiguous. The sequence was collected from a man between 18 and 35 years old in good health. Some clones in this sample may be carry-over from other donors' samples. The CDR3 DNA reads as TGTGCCAGCAGCTTAGGCGGTGATGAGCAGTTCTTC. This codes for CASSLGGDEQFF.